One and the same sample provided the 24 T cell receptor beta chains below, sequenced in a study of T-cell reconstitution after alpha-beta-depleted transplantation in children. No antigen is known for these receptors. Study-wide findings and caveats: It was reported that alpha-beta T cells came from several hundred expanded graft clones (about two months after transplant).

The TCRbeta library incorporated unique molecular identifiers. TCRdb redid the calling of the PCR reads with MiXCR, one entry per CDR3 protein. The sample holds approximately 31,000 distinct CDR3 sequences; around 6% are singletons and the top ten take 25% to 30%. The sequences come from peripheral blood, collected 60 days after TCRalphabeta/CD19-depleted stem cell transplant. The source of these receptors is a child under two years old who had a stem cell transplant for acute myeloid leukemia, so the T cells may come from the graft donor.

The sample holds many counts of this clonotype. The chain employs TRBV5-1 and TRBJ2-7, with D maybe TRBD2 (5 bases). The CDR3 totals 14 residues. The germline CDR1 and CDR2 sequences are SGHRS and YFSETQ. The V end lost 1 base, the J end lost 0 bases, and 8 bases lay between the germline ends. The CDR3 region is CASSLSGSSYEQYF. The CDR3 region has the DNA TGCGCCAGCAGCTTGTCGGGGAGCTCCTACGAGCAGTACTTC.

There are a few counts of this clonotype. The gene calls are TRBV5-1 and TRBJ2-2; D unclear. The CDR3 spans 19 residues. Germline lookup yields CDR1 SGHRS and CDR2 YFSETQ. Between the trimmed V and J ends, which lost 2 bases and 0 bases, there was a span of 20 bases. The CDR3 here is CASSLTERHKDPNTGELFF. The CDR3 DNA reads TGCGCCAGCAGCTTAACGGAACGGCACAAGGACCCGAACACCGGGGAGCTGTTTTTT.

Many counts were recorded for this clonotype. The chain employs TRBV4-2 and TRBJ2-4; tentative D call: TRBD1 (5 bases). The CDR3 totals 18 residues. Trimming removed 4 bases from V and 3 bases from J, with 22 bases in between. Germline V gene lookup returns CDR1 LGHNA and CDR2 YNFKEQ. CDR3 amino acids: CASSRRSDRMYYKNIQYF. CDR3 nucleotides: TGTGCCAGCAGCCGCCGTTCAGACAGAATGTATTACAAAAACATTCAGTACTTC.

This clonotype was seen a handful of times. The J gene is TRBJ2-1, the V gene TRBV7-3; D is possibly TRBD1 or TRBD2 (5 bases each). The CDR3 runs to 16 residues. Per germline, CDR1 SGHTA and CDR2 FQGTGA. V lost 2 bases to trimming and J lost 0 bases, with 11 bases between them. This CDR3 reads CASSLAGTHSYNEQFF. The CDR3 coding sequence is TGTGCCAGCAGCTTAGCCGGGACCCACTCCTACAATGAGCAGTTCTTC.

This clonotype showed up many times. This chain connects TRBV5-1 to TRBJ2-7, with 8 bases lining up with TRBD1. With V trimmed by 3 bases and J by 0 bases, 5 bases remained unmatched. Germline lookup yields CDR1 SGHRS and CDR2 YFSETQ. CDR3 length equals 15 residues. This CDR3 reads CASSWTGNPSYEQYF. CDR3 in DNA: TGCGCCAGCAGCTGGACAGGGAATCCCTCCTACGAGCAGTACTTC.

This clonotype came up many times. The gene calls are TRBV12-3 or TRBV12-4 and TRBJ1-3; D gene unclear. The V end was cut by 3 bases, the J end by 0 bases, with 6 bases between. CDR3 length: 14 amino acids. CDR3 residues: CASSFLVSGNTIYF. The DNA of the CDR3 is TGTGCCAGCAGTTTTTTAGTCTCTGGAAACACCATATATTTT.

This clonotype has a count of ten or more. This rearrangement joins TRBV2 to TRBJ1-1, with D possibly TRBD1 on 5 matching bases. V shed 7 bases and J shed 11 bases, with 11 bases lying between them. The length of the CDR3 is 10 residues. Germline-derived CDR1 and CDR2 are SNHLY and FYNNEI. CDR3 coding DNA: TGTGCCAGCATTGGGGCAGAGGCTTTCTTT. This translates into CASIGAEAFF.

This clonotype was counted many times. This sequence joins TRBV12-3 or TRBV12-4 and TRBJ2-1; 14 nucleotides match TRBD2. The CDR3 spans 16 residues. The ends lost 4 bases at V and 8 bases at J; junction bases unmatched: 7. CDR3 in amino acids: CASSSPGTSGSYEQFF. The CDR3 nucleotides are TGTGCCAGCAGTTCACCCGGGACTAGCGGGAGTTATGAGCAGTTCTTC.

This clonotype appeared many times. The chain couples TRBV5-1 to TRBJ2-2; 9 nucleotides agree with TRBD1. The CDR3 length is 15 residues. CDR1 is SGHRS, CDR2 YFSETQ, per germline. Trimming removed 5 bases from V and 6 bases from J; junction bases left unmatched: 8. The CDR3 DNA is TGCGCCAGCAGTGAGAGACAGGGGGAGGCCGGGGAGCTGTTTTTT. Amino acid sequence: CASSERQGEAGELFF.

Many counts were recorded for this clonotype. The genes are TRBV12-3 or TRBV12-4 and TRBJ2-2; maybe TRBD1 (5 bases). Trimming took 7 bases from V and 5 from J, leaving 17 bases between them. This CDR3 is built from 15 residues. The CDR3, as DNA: TGTGCCAGCATTTCCGTCCCGGCAGGGACCGGGGAGCTGTTTTTT. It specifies CASISVPAGTGELFF.

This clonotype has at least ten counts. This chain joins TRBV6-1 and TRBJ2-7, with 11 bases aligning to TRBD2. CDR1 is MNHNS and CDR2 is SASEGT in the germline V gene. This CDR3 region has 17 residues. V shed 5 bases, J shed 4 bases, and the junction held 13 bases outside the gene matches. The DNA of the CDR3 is TGTGCCAGCAGTCTAGCGGGGGGCCCCTACCTACCTTACGAGCAGTACTTC. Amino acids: CASSLAGGPYLPYEQYF.

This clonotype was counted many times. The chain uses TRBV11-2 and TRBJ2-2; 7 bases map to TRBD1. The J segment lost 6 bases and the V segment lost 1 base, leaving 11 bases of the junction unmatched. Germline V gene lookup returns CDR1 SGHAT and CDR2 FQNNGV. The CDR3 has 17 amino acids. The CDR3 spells CASSLVSGGMRSGELFF. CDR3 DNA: TGTGCCAGCAGCTTAGTATCAGGGGGAATGAGATCCGGGGAGCTGTTTTTT.

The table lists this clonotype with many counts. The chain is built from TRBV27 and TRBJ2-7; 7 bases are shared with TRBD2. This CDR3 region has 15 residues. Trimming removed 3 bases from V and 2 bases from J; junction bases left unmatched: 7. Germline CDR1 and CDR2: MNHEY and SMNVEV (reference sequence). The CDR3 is CASSFGGRSTYEQYF. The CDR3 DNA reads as TGTGCCAGCAGTTTTGGCGGGAGAAGCACCTACGAGCAGTACTTC.

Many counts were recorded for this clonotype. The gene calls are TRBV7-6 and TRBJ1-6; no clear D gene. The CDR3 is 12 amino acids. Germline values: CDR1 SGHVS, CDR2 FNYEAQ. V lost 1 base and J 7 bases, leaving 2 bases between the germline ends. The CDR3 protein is CASSLENSPLHF. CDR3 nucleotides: TGTGCCAGCAGCTTAGAGAATTCACCCCTCCACTTT.

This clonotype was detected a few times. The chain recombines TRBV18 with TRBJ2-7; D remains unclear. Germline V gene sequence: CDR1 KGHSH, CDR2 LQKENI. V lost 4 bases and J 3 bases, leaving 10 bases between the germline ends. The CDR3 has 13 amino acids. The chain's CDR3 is CASSLAIFYEQYF. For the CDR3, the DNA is TGTGCCAGCTCACTCGCCATTTTCTACGAGCAGTACTTC.

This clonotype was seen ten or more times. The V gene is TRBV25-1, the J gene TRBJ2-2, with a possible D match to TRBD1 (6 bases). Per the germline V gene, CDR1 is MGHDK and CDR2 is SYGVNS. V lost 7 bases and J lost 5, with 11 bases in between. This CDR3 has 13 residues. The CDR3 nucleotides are TGTGCCAGCACCCAGGGGCAGACCGGGGAGCTGTTTTTT. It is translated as CASTQGQTGELFF.

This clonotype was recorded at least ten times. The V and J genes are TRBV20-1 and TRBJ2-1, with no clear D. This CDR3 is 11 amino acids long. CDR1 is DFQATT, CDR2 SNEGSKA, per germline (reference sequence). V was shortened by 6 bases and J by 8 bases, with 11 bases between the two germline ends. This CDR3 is CSAVGPHEQFF. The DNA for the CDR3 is TGCAGTGCCGTAGGGCCCCATGAGCAGTTCTTC.

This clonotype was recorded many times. This CDR3 reads CASSSTRDRGGYEQYF. The CDR3 region has the DNA TGCGCCAGCAGCTCTACCCGGGACAGGGGAGGGTACGAGCAGTACTTC. J is TRBJ2-7 and V is TRBV5-1; 10 bases match TRBD1. J gave up 4 bases and V 3 bases, and 10 bases lay outside the gene matches. There are 16 residues in the CDR3. Germline assignment: CDR1 SGHRS and CDR2 YFSETQ.

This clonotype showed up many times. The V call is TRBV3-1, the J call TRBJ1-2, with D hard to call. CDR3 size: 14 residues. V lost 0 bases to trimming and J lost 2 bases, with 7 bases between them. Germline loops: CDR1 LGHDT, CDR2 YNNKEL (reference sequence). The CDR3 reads CASSQEFENYGYTF. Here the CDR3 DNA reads TGTGCCAGCAGCCAAGAATTTGAAAACTATGGCTACACCTTC. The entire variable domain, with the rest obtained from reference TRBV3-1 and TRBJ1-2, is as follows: DTAVSQTPKYLVTQMGNDKSIKCEQNLGHDTMYWYKQDSKKFLKIMFSYNNKELIINETVPNRFSPKSPDKAHLNLHINSLELGDSAVYFCASSQEFENYGYTFGSGTRLTVV.

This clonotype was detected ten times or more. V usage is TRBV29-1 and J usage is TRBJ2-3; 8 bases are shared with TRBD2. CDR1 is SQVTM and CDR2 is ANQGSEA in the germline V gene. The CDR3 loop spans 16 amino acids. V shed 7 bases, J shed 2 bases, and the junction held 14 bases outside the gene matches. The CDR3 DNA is TGCAGCGGTCCGGGTGCGGGGGGCCTCCCCACAGATACGCAGTATTTT. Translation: CSGPGAGGLPTDTQYF.

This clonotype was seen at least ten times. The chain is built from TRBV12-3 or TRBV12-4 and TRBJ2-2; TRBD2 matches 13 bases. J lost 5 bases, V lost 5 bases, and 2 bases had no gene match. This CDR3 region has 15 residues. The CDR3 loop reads CASSRLAGGTGELFF. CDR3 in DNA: TGTGCCAGCAGTAGACTAGCGGGAGGTACCGGGGAGCTGTTTTTT.

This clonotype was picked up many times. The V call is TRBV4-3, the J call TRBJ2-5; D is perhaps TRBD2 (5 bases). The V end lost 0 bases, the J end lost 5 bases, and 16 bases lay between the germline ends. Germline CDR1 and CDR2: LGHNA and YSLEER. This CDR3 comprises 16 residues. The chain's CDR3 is CASSQDGPGGRETQYF. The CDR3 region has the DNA TGCGCCAGCAGCCAAGATGGACCTGGAGGACGGGAGACCCAGTACTTC.

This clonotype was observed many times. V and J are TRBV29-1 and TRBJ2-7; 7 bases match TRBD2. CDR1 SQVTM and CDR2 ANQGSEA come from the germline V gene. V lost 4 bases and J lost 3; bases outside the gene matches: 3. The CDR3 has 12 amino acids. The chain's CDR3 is CSVAGRFYEQYF. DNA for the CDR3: TGCAGCGTTGCCGGGAGGTTCTACGAGCAGTACTTC.

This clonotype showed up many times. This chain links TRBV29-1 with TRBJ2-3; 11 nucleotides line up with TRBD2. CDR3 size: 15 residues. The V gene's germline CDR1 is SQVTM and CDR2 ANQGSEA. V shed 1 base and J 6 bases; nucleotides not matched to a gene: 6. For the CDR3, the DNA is TGCAGCGTTGAAGGGCTAGCGGGAGGTCCCGATACGCAGTATTTT. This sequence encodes CSVEGLAGGPDTQYF.